Reported below is one T cell receptor (beta chain). Its antigen is as yet unknown. CDR3 length: 14 amino acids. V lost 4 bases to trimming and J lost 6 bases, with 13 bases between them. In germline, CDR1 is LGHNA, CDR2 YSLEER. This PCR relied on a set of 60 Vbeta primers and 13 Jbeta primers. Produced via immunoSEQ multiplex PCR; TCRdb's table is partial and in-frame only. This table has fewer than 40,000 clones, 81% appearing once. The sample is drawn from a study of cytomegalovirus exposure and HLA in healthy donors. General observations from the study: High specificity and sensitivity for cytomegalovirus status were reported for the classifier.

This TCR was recovered from a woman aged 40 to 49 in good health and CMV-seronegative. The genes are TRBV4-3 and TRBJ2-1; D is undetermined. Sequencing was performed on PBMCs. The CDR3 DNA follows: TGCGCCAGCAGCCCAATTAAGAGTTTCAATGAGCAGTTCTTC. This sequence encodes CASSPIKSFNEQFF.